Shown below are 23 T cell receptor beta chains from a single sample sequenced in a study of T-cell memory formation after mild COVID-19 (TCRdb year 2021). Libraries were prepared through 5' RACE. The listed sequencing device is Illumina NovaSeq 6000. In-frame beta chains were kept once TCRdb had trimmed the public reads at Q25 with fastp and called clones with MiXCR. One record per CDR3 amino acid sequence lists the most common genes and DNA. The sample data list a few hundred thousand distinct CDR3 sequences, and approximately 29% of these were observed just once. 13% of the sample is held by the ten biggest clonotypes. The sample was PBMCs or a T cell subset sorted from them (not recorded which). Every receptor here comes from an adult woman who had mild COVID-19 (a few samples of this study predate the infection). The sample titles of this study are shuffled in the database, so cell type and time point are left out; the donor was told from shared clones.

The genes are TRBV6-6 and TRBJ2-1; TRBD2 matches 11 bases. Germline CDR1 reads MNHNY; CDR2 reads SVGAGI (reference sequence). Unmatched junction bases numbered 10, after V lost 0 bases and J lost 0 bases. The CDR3 consists of 20 residues. In nucleotides, the CDR3 is TGTGCCAGCAGTTACTCGACTAGCGGGGCCTTCCAACGCTCCTACAATGAGCAGTTCTTC. Encoded protein: CASSYSTSGAFQRSYNEQFF.

This chain uses TRBV4-1 with TRBJ2-3; tentatively, D is TRBD2 (6 bases). The germline V and J ends were trimmed by 0 bases and 6 bases, with 19 bases remaining between them. Per germline, CDR1 MGHRA and CDR2 YSYEKL. This CDR3 spans 17 amino acids. The CDR3 here is CASSQDGTAGRYDTQYF. In nucleotides, the CDR3 is TGCGCCAGCAGCCAAGATGGAACGGCGGGGAGGTACGATACGCAGTATTTT.

V gene TRBV7-4 combines with J gene TRBJ1-1; no firm D call. The CDR3 runs to 19 residues. V was clipped by 1 base and J by 0 bases, with 21 bases between them. Germline assignment: CDR1 SGHVT and CDR2 SQSDAQ. The DNA of the CDR3 is TGTGCCAGCAGCTTAGTGAGGTGGGAGGAAGGGCAGGTGAACACTGAAGCTTTCTTT. This encodes CASSLVRWEEGQVNTEAFF.

This clonotype was counted only a few times. The CDR3 sequence is CASSFGGRNTEAFF. CDR3 nucleotides: TGTGCCAGCAGTTTTGGGGGGCGGAACACTGAAGCTTTCTTT. V gene TRBV12-3 or TRBV12-4 combines with J gene TRBJ1-1, with D maybe TRBD1 (6 bases). With 3 bases removed from V and 1 base from J, the gap between germline ends came to 9 bases. This CDR3 is built from 14 residues.

A few counts support this clonotype. The chain links TRBV10-3 to TRBJ2-5, with 9 bases that match TRBD1. Germline V gives CDR1 ENHRY, CDR2 SYGVKD. The CDR3 loop spans 16 amino acids. Trimming cost V 2 bases and J 5 bases; bases outside gene matches: 9. The CDR3 coding sequence is TGTGCCATCAGTGAGCCAATAGGGACAGGGTCCGAGACCCAGTACTTC. Its translation: CAISEPIGTGSETQYF.

The V and J genes are TRBV7-9 and TRBJ2-5; tentatively, D is TRBD2 (5 bases). Germline-derived CDR1 and CDR2 are SEHNR and FQNEAQ (reference sequence). V lost 6 bases, J lost 2 bases, and 16 bases lay in between. This CDR3 comprises 15 residues. CDR3 residues: CASSNRGSTQETQYF. CDR3 nucleotides: TGTGCCAGCAGTAACAGAGGGAGCACGCAAGAGACCCAGTACTTC.

This clonotype was seen only a few times. The CDR3 loop is CASSFGLTSTDTQYF. In nucleotides, the CDR3 is TGTGCCAGCAGCTTCGGACTAACTAGCACAGATACGCAGTATTTT. The chain links TRBV7-2 to TRBJ2-3; a possible D gene is TRBD2 (6 bases). Trimming took 3 bases from V and 0 from J, leaving 10 bases between them. From germline, CDR1 is SGHTA and CDR2 FQGNSA. The CDR3 length is 15 residues.

This clonotype was found a few times. The CDR3 protein is CASTPGGSGGFYEQYF. The CDR3 DNA reads TGTGCCAGCACCCCAGGGGGCAGCGGGGGATTCTACGAGCAGTACTTC. The V gene is TRBV5-6, the J gene TRBJ2-7; D possibly matches TRBD1 or TRBD2 (8 bases each). Germline lookup yields CDR1 SGHDT and CDR2 YYEEEE. Trimming shortened V by 6 bases and J by 3 bases, and 22 bases separated the two germline ends. CDR3 length: 16 amino acids.

The chain employs TRBV20-1 and TRBJ2-3, with 10 bases identical to TRBD1. CDR3 size: 15 residues. The V gene end was trimmed by 0 bases and the J gene end by 8 bases; junction bases not matched to a gene: 8. Per germline, CDR1 DFQATT and CDR2 SNEGSKA (reference sequence). CDR3 in amino acids: CSARDRGTGEFTQYF. The CDR3 DNA is TGCAGTGCTAGAGATCGGGGGACAGGGGAATTTACGCAGTATTTT.

This chain uses TRBV7-9 with TRBJ2-3; TRBD2 aligns across 8 bases. This CDR3 has 15 amino acids. The germline CDR1 and CDR2 sequences are SEHNR and FQNEAQ (reference sequence). V was pared by 7 bases and J by 4 bases, with 10 bases of the junction left unmatched. The CDR3: CASTPPAGESDTQYF. Here the CDR3 DNA reads TGTGCCAGCACCCCCCCAGCGGGGGAATCAGATACGCAGTATTTT.

The rearrangement joins TRBV25-1 to TRBJ2-2; no clear D. The CDR3 is 13 residues long. Germline values: CDR1 MGHDK, CDR2 SYGVNS. V was cut by 5 bases and J by 4 bases, with 8 bases left in between. In nucleotides, the CDR3 is TGTGCCAGCAGTACCACCGGCACCGGGGAGCTGTTTTTT. Encoded protein: CASSTTGTGELFF.

This clonotype has more than one count but fewer than ten. This chain joins TRBV7-6 and TRBJ2-3, with unresolved D. Trimming took off 1 base at V and 0 bases at J, with 11 bases between the two ends. Per the germline V gene, CDR1 is SGHVS and CDR2 is FNYEAQ. CDR3 length: 16 amino acids. The CDR3 loop reads CASSLGTYTSTDTQYF. CDR3 bases: TGTGCCAGCAGCTTAGGGACGTACACTAGCACAGATACGCAGTATTTT.

This clonotype was picked up a small number of times. The V and J genes are TRBV12-3 or TRBV12-4 and TRBJ1-4; the D is unclear. The V and J ends lost 3 bases and 4 bases respectively, with 9 bases between them. The CDR3 is made up of 14 amino acids. The CDR3 nucleotides are TGTGCCAGCAGTTTTACCAGCTATAATGAAAAACTGTTTTTT. Residues: CASSFTSYNEKLFF.

This chain uses TRBV12-3 or TRBV12-4 with TRBJ2-3; D gene uncertain. V lost 6 bases and J lost 3, with 10 bases in between. The CDR3 sequence is 13 residues long. The CDR3 protein is CASSHQVTDTQYF. The CDR3 bases are TGTGCCAGCAGCCATCAGGTGACAGATACGCAGTATTTT.

The rearrangement uses TRBV4-2 and TRBJ2-5; 7 bases fit TRBD2. Per germline, CDR1 LGHNA and CDR2 YNFKEQ. J gave up 2 bases and V 1 base, and 7 bases lay outside the gene matches. The CDR3 consists of 16 residues. The CDR3 spells CASSQAVAGLQETQYF. Here the CDR3 DNA reads TGTGCCAGCAGCCAAGCGGTAGCGGGCCTACAAGAGACCCAGTACTTC.

The rearrangement links TRBV27 to TRBJ2-7; D remains ambiguous. The CDR3 contains 18 residues. Germline V lookup: CDR1 MNHEY, CDR2 SMNVEV (reference sequence). V was clipped by 3 bases and J by 2 bases, with 23 bases between them. In DNA form, the CDR3 reads TGTGCCAGCAGTTTCACCGCCGGTGGGCTGCTTCTAACCTACGAGCAGTACTTC. It is translated as CASSFTAGGLLLTYEQYF.

This clonotype was counted a few times. The chain links TRBV5-1 to TRBJ2-3; no clear D. Germline CDR1 is SGHRS and CDR2 is YFSETQ. The CDR3 contains 14 residues. Trimming removed 0 bases from V and 6 bases from J, with 11 bases in between. DNA for the CDR3: TGCGCCAGCAGCTTGGATCGGTTTCGGGATACGCAGTATTTT. It is translated as CASSLDRFRDTQYF. The full variable domain, completed using reference TRBV5-1 and TRBJ2-3, is KAGVTQTPRYLIKTRGQQVTLSCSPISGHRSVSWYQQTPGQGLQFLFEYFSETQRNKGNFPGRFSGRQFSNSRSEMNVSTLELGDSALYLCASSLDRFRDTQYFGPGTRLTVL.

The chain has TRBV18 and TRBJ1-6; 8 positions match TRBD1. This CDR3 spans 16 amino acids. Germline V gene data show CDR1 as KGHSH and CDR2 as LQKENI. With V trimmed by 3 bases and J by 7 bases, 8 bases remained unmatched. In DNA form, the CDR3 reads TGTGCCAGCTCACCCTTTCCGGGACAGGAAAATTCACCCCTCCACTTT. As protein: CASSPFPGQENSPLHF.

The chain is built from TRBV12-3 or TRBV12-4 and TRBJ1-1; D gene ambiguous. The CDR3 runs to 12 residues. With 6 bases removed from V and 7 bases from J, the gap between germline ends came to 12 bases. The CDR3 sequence: CASRSDPHEAFF. The CDR3 coding sequence is TGTGCCAGCAGAAGCGACCCCCATGAAGCTTTCTTT.

The chain uses TRBV5-5 and TRBJ1-1; D gene unclear. The V and J ends lost 2 bases and 6 bases respectively, with 8 bases between them. The germline gives CDR1 SGHKS, CDR2 YYEKEE (reference sequence). This CDR3 comprises 12 residues. CDR3 protein: CASSFRTAEAFF. The CDR3 DNA follows: TGTGCCAGCAGCTTCCGCACGGCTGAAGCTTTCTTT.

The chain employs TRBV29-1 and TRBJ2-7; D call uncertain. Per the germline V gene, CDR1 is SQVTM and CDR2 is ANQGSEA. Trimming removed 5 bases from V and 3 bases from J, with 5 bases in between. The CDR3 contains 10 residues. The CDR3 coding sequence is TGCAGCGTTAAGGACTACGAGCAGTACTTC. Protein: CSVKDYEQYF.

This clonotype was observed a handful of times. The chain carries TRBV19 and TRBJ1-5; 12 bases are a match to TRBD1. Germline CDR1 and CDR2: LNHDA and SQIVND (reference sequence). This CDR3 contains 16 residues. The V gene end was trimmed by 4 bases and the J gene end by 5 bases; junction bases not matched to a gene: 6. The CDR3 reads CASSNLGTGGYQPQHF. DNA for the CDR3: TGTGCCAGTAGTAATCTGGGGACAGGGGGCTATCAGCCCCAGCATTTT.

This clonotype was found a few times. The chain couples TRBV18 to TRBJ2-5; 8 bases align to TRBD1. CDR3 length equals 15 residues. Germline V gene data show CDR1 as KGHSH and CDR2 as LQKENI. V lost 3 bases, J lost 3 bases, and 6 bases stayed unmatched. CDR3 amino acids: CASSPSVTGEETQYF. CDR3 DNA: TGTGCCAGCTCACCGTCCGTGACAGGGGAAGAGACCCAGTACTTC.